The 28 T cell receptor beta chains given below trace back to one sample, sequenced in a study of T-cell memory formation after mild COVID-19. TCRdb reprocessed the 5' RACE reads via MiXCR and lists one record per CDR3 protein. Seen here are about 150,000 distinct CDR3 sequences, more than 14% observed once, and the top ten hold 13% to 15%. Sequencing was done on a sample of PBMCs or a T cell subset sorted from them (not recorded which). These receptors were collected from an adult woman who had mild COVID-19 (a few samples of this study predate the infection). Cell type and time point are not known.

This chain links TRBV4-1 with TRBJ1-2; TRBD1 matches at 8 bases. Germline assignment: CDR1 MGHRA and CDR2 YSYEKL. The CDR3 has 15 amino acids. V lost 2 bases, J lost 7 bases, and 9 bases stayed unmatched. CDR3: CASSQLPGQEAGYTF. The CDR3 DNA follows: TGCGCCAGCAGCCAACTCCCGGGACAGGAAGCTGGCTACACCTTC.

V and J are TRBV6-6 and TRBJ1-2; D gene uncertain. This CDR3 contains 15 residues. The V end lost 0 bases, the J end lost 2 bases, and 10 bases lay between the germline ends. Germline CDR1 MNHNY, CDR2 SVGAGI (reference sequence). The CDR3 DNA reads as TGTGCCAGCAGTTACTCAAGACTGCTAAACTATGGCTACACCTTC. As protein: CASSYSRLLNYGYTF.

The chain carries TRBV18 and TRBJ1-1; tentative D call: TRBD1 (5 bases). Germline V CDR1 and CDR2: KGHSH, LQKENI. V was shortened by 2 bases and J by 1 base, with 14 bases between the two germline ends. The length of the CDR3 is 16 residues. The CDR3 here is CASSPGTVPSNTEAFF. The CDR3 DNA follows: TGTGCCAGCTCACCAGGGACGGTCCCCTCGAACACTGAAGCTTTCTTT.

Here the CDR3 reads CASSASLLAGGSYEQYF. CDR3 DNA: TGTGCCAGCAGCGCTTCCCTCCTAGCGGGAGGGTCCTACGAGCAGTACTTC. This chain uses TRBV9 with TRBJ2-7, with 12 positions matching TRBD2. The germline CDR1 and CDR2 sequences are SGDLS and YYNGEE. Trimming removed 3 bases from V and 1 base from J; junction bases left unmatched: 8. The CDR3 covers 17 residues.

This clonotype was seen many times. The genes are TRBV5-1 and TRBJ2-7; either TRBD1 or TRBD2 may fit D (5 bases each). The CDR3 spans 14 residues. V lost 0 bases and J 7 bases, leaving 14 bases between the germline ends. Looked up from germline, CDR1 is SGHRS and CDR2 is YFSETQ. The CDR3 sequence: CASSLARGAEEQYF. The CDR3 region has the DNA TGCGCCAGCAGCTTGGCTAGGGGAGCAGAAGAGCAGTACTTC. The whole variable domain, remainder taken from reference TRBV5-1 and TRBJ2-7, is KAGVTQTPRYLIKTRGQQVTLSCSPISGHRSVSWYQQTPGQGLQFLFEYFSETQRNKGNFPGRFSGRQFSNSRSEMNVSTLELGDSALYLCASSLARGAEEQYFGPGTRLTVT.

This clonotype was seen more than once but under ten times. The junction and the germline gene differ at one end; a read error may be behind it. This sequence joins TRBV12-3 or TRBV12-4 and TRBJ2-1, with 11 nucleotides matching TRBD2. The CDR3 consists of 13 residues. The CDR3 region is CASSLAGGREQFF. DNA for the CDR3: TGTGCCAGCAGCTTAGCGGGGGGGCGTGAGCAGTTCTTC.

This clonotype was observed many times. The chain combines TRBV7-8 with TRBJ2-3; D is perhaps TRBD2 (6 bases). Germline values: CDR1 SGHVS, CDR2 FQNEAQ. This CDR3 is 17 amino acids long. V was pared by 1 base and J by 2 bases, with 16 bases between. The CDR3 nucleotides are TGTGCCAGCAGCTTAGAAGCGGGTCAGCAACTCACAGATACGCAGTATTTT. Protein sequence: CASSLEAGQQLTDTQYF.

The chain carries TRBV30 and TRBJ2-3; 8 bases agree with TRBD2. V lost 0 bases, J lost 0 bases, and 8 bases stayed unmatched. Germline V gene data show CDR1 as GTSNPN and CDR2 as SVGIG (reference sequence). The CDR3 runs 17 residues. CDR3 in amino acids: CAWSVFGRGASTDTQYF. The CDR3 DNA sequence: TGTGCCTGGAGTGTGTTCGGGCGGGGGGCTAGCACAGATACGCAGTATTTT.

This chain uses TRBV4-3 with TRBJ2-1, with a weak D call TRBD1 (5 bases). Germline V CDR1 and CDR2: LGHNA, YSLEER. The CDR3 length is 18 residues. Trimming shortened V by 0 bases and J by 6 bases, and 21 bases separated the two germline ends. CDR3: CASSQDLNKRGFGNEQFF. DNA of the CDR3: TGCGCCAGCAGCCAAGATTTAAACAAAAGGGGATTCGGCAATGAGCAGTTCTTC.

The rearrangement links TRBV11-2 to TRBJ2-7; D perhaps matches TRBD1 (5 bases). The CDR3 runs 15 residues. CDR1 and CDR2 from the germline V gene are SGHAT and FQNNGV. V was clipped by 5 bases and J by 3 bases, with 17 bases between them. The CDR3 is CASSRRPDRSYEQYF. DNA for the CDR3: TGTGCCAGCAGCAGACGTCCCGACAGAAGCTACGAGCAGTACTTC.

This clonotype was counted only a few times. V and J are TRBV7-9 and TRBJ2-1; possible D gene TRBD1, 5 bases. CDR3 length: 15 residues. CDR1 is SEHNR, CDR2 FQNEAQ, per germline (reference sequence). With 1 base removed from V and 6 bases from J, the gap between germline ends came to 13 bases. Written as DNA, the CDR3 is TGTGCCAGCAGCTTAGTCCAGGGTCCTCCCAATGAGCAGTTCTTC. Its protein is CASSLVQGPPNEQFF. The entire variable domain, with the rest obtained from reference TRBV7-9 and TRBJ2-1, is as follows: DTGVSQNPRHKITKRGQNVTFRCDPISEHNRLYWYRQTLGQGPEFLTYFQNEAQLEKSRLLSDRFSAERPKGSFSTLEIQRTEQGDSAMYLCASSLVQGPPNEQFFGPGTRLTVL.

The chain carries TRBV19 and TRBJ2-3, with a weak D call TRBD1 (6 bases). Germline-derived CDR1 and CDR2 are LNHDA and SQIVND (reference sequence). The CDR3 sequence is 14 residues long. Trimming cost V 6 bases and J 2 bases, with 12 bases left between them. The DNA for the CDR3 is TGTGCCAGTAGGTGGACAGTCTCCACAGATACGCAGTATTTT. It is translated as CASRWTVSTDTQYF.

This clonotype was counted a few times. This rearrangement joins TRBV6-5 to TRBJ2-3; 7 bases are shared with TRBD2. V was pared by 5 bases and J by 2 bases, with 7 bases of the junction left unmatched. CDR3 length: 15 residues. In germline, CDR1 is MNHEY, CDR2 SVGAGI. The CDR3 region is CASSRAGVPTDTQYF. The CDR3 nucleotides are TGTGCCAGCAGTCGTGCGGGAGTCCCCACAGATACGCAGTATTTT.

This clonotype was detected many times. J is TRBJ2-7 and V is TRBV6-1; D is unclear. The CDR3 totals 15 residues. CDR1 MNHNS and CDR2 SASEGT come from the germline V gene. V was pared by 2 bases and J by 0 bases, with 11 bases between. CDR3 residues: CASSEPAKSSYEQYF. The CDR3 nucleotides read TGTGCCAGCAGTGAACCCGCGAAGAGCTCCTACGAGCAGTACTTC.

This clonotype came up a few times. The chain links TRBV20-1 to TRBJ2-1, with D perhaps TRBD1 (5 bases). Looked up from germline, CDR1 is DFQATT and CDR2 is SNEGSKA (reference sequence). This CDR3 is built from 11 residues. Trimming removed 4 bases from V and 6 bases from J, with 7 bases in between. The CDR3 loop reads CSAKGFNEQFF. Written as DNA, the CDR3 is TGCAGTGCTAAGGGGTTCAATGAGCAGTTCTTC.

The chain has TRBV4-3 and TRBJ2-1; the D is unclear. This CDR3 contains 14 residues. The germline gives CDR1 LGHNA, CDR2 YSLEER. V was pared by 1 base and J by 2 bases, with 6 bases between. The CDR3 sequence is CASSQVGPYNEQFF. For the CDR3, the DNA is TGCGCCAGCAGCCAAGTCGGCCCCTACAATGAGCAGTTCTTC.

The V call is TRBV7-2, the J call TRBJ2-1; 9 bases align to TRBD1. CDR1 and CDR2 from the germline V gene are SGHTA and FQGNSA. This CDR3 has 17 residues. V trimming: 5 bases; J trimming: 7 bases; junction bases outside the gene matches: 15. DNA for the CDR3: TGTGCCAGCAGCCTGGGTCTGAGGACAGGGGTGAGGAATGAGCAGTTCTTC. Residues: CASSLGLRTGVRNEQFF.

V usage is TRBV20-1 and J usage is TRBJ2-1; D gene unclear. The germline V gene has CDR1 DFQATT and CDR2 SNEGSKA (reference sequence). V lost 3 bases and J 4 bases, leaving 22 bases between the germline ends. CDR3 length equals 17 residues. The CDR3 protein is CSARRAGVRVGYNEQFF. Written as DNA, the CDR3 is TGCAGTGCTAGGCGAGCTGGGGTAAGAGTGGGTTACAATGAGCAGTTCTTC.

The rearrangement joins TRBV20-1 to TRBJ2-3, with D perhaps given as TRBD1 or TRBD2 (7 bases each). The CDR3 is 15 residues long. The V gene's germline CDR1 is DFQATT and CDR2 SNEGSKA (reference sequence). V gave up 6 bases and J gave up 5 bases, with 21 bases separating them. The CDR3 protein is CSAGGFDRVQDTQYF. CDR3 nucleotide sequence: TGCAGTGCCGGGGGGTTTGACAGGGTGCAAGATACGCAGTATTTT.

V is TRBV7-9 and J is TRBJ2-7; 13 bases map to TRBD2. Germline V CDR1 and CDR2: SEHNR, FQNEAQ (reference sequence). This CDR3 is 16 amino acids long. Losses at the gene ends were 2 bases for V and 2 bases for J; bases not matched to a gene: 3. CDR3 in amino acids: CASSLRTSGSPYEQYF. For the CDR3, the DNA is TGTGCCAGCAGCTTACGGACTAGCGGGAGCCCCTACGAGCAGTACTTC.

This clonotype has only a few counts. This chain joins TRBV5-1 and TRBJ2-3, with a weak D call TRBD2 (5 bases). The V and J ends lost 0 bases and 5 bases respectively, with 10 bases between them. CDR1 SGHRS and CDR2 YFSETQ come from the germline V gene. This CDR3 comprises 14 residues. CDR3 sequence: CASSLGPAGDTQYF. The CDR3 nucleotides are TGCGCCAGCAGCTTGGGGCCCGCGGGAGATACGCAGTATTTT.

In this sample, this clonotype turned up a few times. V and J are TRBV20-1 and TRBJ2-1, with 7 bases aligning to TRBD2. With 3 bases clipped from V and 0 bases from J, the junction kept 5 bases outside the gene matches. Germline V CDR1 and CDR2: DFQATT, SNEGSKA (reference sequence). This CDR3 contains 15 residues. The CDR3 region is CSARLAGSSYNEQFF. DNA for the CDR3: TGCAGTGCTAGGTTAGCGGGTAGCTCCTACAATGAGCAGTTCTTC.

This clonotype occurred a few times. V and J are TRBV24-1 and TRBJ2-7; D tentatively reads TRBD1 or TRBD2 (5 bases each). The CDR3 has 15 amino acids. Trimming cost V 2 bases and J 3 bases, with 13 bases left between them. Germline CDR1 is KGHDR and CDR2 is SFDVKD. The CDR3 bases are TGTGCCACCAGTGATTCGGGACGGACTGGCTACGAGCAGTACTTC. Amino acids: CATSDSGRTGYEQYF.

This clonotype occurred a few times. The chain uses TRBV29-1 and TRBJ2-1; D is unresolved. Germline lookup yields CDR1 SQVTM and CDR2 ANQGSEA. The CDR3 extends over 17 amino acids. V gave up 1 base and J gave up 1 base, with 17 bases separating them. The CDR3 spells CSVEALTSRPSYNEQFF. The DNA of the CDR3 is TGCAGCGTTGAAGCCCTCACGTCGCGCCCTTCCTACAATGAGCAGTTCTTC.

Notes on this clonotype: The junction and the germline gene differ at one end; a read error may be behind it. The V and J genes are TRBV7-3 and TRBJ1-2; 9 nucleotides align to TRBD1. CDR1 is SGHTA, CDR2 FQGTGA, per germline. The CDR3 runs to 14 residues. The CDR3 DNA is TGTGCCAGCAGCCTAACAGGGGGCGACGATGGCTACACCTTC. This sequence encodes CASSLTGGDDGYTF.

Only a few counts were recorded for this clonotype. The genes are TRBV7-2 and TRBJ2-1; D is possibly TRBD1 or TRBD2 (5 bases each). Trimming shortened V by 5 bases and J by 10 bases, and 21 bases separated the two germline ends. CDR1 is SGHTA, CDR2 FQGNSA, per germline. CDR3 length: 15 amino acids. Here the CDR3 reads CASSQNRGGAKEQFF. CDR3 sequence (DNA): TGTGCCAGCAGCCAGAACCGGGGCGGCGCGAAGGAGCAGTTCTTC.

This clonotype was seen a handful of times. The rearrangement joins TRBV12-3 or TRBV12-4 to TRBJ2-1; 14 nucleotides match TRBD2. The trim removed 4 bases at V and 3 bases at J, leaving 5 bases unmatched. The CDR3 extends over 17 amino acids. CDR3 residues: CASSSRTSGRLYNEQFF. Written as DNA, the CDR3 is TGTGCCAGCAGTTCCCGGACTAGCGGGAGGCTCTACAATGAGCAGTTCTTC.

In this sample, this clonotype turned up a few times. The rearrangement joins TRBV5-1 to TRBJ2-7; 9 nucleotides line up with TRBD1. The length of the CDR3 is 15 residues. Trimming took 0 bases from V and 5 from J; bases not matched to a gene: 6. The V gene's germline CDR1 is SGHRS and CDR2 YFSETQ. The DNA for the CDR3 is TGCGCCAGCAGCTTGGTACAGGGGGCGGAAGACGAGCAGTACTTC. It codes for CASSLVQGAEDEQYF.